The 29 T cell receptor beta chains below come from one sample, sequenced in a study of T-cell reconstitution after alpha-beta-depleted transplantation in children. A library of TCRbeta sequences, prepared with unique molecular identifiers, was generated. Via MiXCR, TCRdb re-called the PCR reads, giving one row per CDR3 protein. The top ten clones hold approximately 1% of a sample with 640,000 or so distinct CDR3 sequences, around 17% of them seen once. Specimen: PBMCs from the stem cell graft donor, collected from the stem cell graft. All receptors derive from a human donor who donated a stem cell graft to a child with acute myeloid leukemia.

This clonotype was counted between two and nine times. A much larger clonotype is one base distant, so this may be a read error. The V and J genes are TRBV11-2 and TRBJ2-1; no clear D. The germline CDR1 and CDR2 sequences are SGHAT and FQNNGV. The CDR3 runs to 12 residues. Trimming took off 0 bases at V and 8 bases at J, with 5 bases between the two ends. This chain's CDR3 is CASSLDRHEQFF. For the CDR3, the DNA is TGTGCCAGCAGCTTAGATCGCCATGAGCAGTTCTTC.

This clonotype was seen ten or more times. The gene calls are TRBV6-5 and TRBJ1-1, with D tentatively TRBD1 (5 bases). Trimming took off 4 bases at V and 1 base at J, with 10 bases between the two ends. CDR3 length equals 14 residues. Germline V gene data show CDR1 as MNHEY and CDR2 as SVGAGI. As DNA, the CDR3 is TGTGCCAGCAGTTCCGGGGGTGCGAACACTGAAGCTTTCTTT. Protein sequence: CASSSGGANTEAFF.

A few counts support this clonotype. The J gene is TRBJ2-1, the V gene TRBV6-5, with a tentative D call TRBD1 (6 bases). Trimming cost V 1 base and J 1 base, with 11 bases left between them. The CDR3 is 16 residues long. Germline-derived CDR1 and CDR2 are MNHEY and SVGAGI. The CDR3 loop reads CASSYLDRRSYNEQFF. The CDR3 DNA sequence: TGTGCCAGCAGTTACTTAGACAGGAGATCCTACAATGAGCAGTTCTTC.

In its sample, this clonotype was seen many times. The CDR3 nucleotides read TGTGCCAGCAGGCAATCAGGGGGGGACGAAAAACTGTTTTTT. This translates into CASRQSGGDEKLFF. This chain uses TRBV25-1 with TRBJ1-4; 7 nucleotides match TRBD1. J was trimmed by 8 bases and V by 6 bases; bases with no gene match: 9. Looked up from germline, CDR1 is MGHDK and CDR2 is SYGVNS. This CDR3 comprises 14 residues.

CDR3 amino acids: CASERDYEQYV. DNA for the CDR3: TGTGCCAGTGAAAGGGATTACGAGCAGTACGTC. The V and J genes are TRBV2 and TRBJ2-7; D remains ambiguous. The germline V gene encodes CDR1 SNHLY and CDR2 FYNNEI. This CDR3 contains 11 residues. V lost 9 bases and J 4 bases, leaving 10 bases between the germline ends.

This clonotype was recorded many times. The rearrangement uses TRBV20-1 and TRBJ1-2; no definite D call. Germline V CDR1 and CDR2: DFQATT, SNEGSKA (reference sequence). V was cut by 2 bases and J by 1 base, with 17 bases left in between. The CDR3 is made up of 16 amino acids. CDR3 amino acids: CSARPIPTAGNYGYTF. The CDR3 DNA reads TGCAGTGCTAGACCCATCCCCACAGCGGGTAACTATGGCTACACCTTC.

This clonotype was detected many times. One junction end does not reproduce the germline sequence, and a read error may be involved. The chain carries TRBV20-1 and TRBJ1-6; a possible D gene is TRBD1 (5 bases). CDR1 is DFQATT and CDR2 is SNEGSKA in the germline V gene (reference sequence). The CDR3 consists of 14 residues. CDR3 DNA sequence: TGCAGTGCTAGGGGGCAGGCCTATACTTCACCCCTCCACTTT. It codes for CSARGQAYTSPLHF.

This clonotype was counted only a few times. This rearrangement joins TRBV24-1 to TRBJ2-2; TRBD1 aligns across 7 bases. Trimming cost V 7 bases and J 6 bases; bases outside gene matches: 7. The germline CDR1 and CDR2 sequences are KGHDR and SFDVKD. The CDR3 spans 14 residues. CDR3 sequence (DNA): TGTGCCACCAGGGCCAAGGGGGCGTCCGGGGAGCTGTTTTTT. It encodes CATRAKGASGELFF.

At least ten counts were recorded for this clonotype. DNA for the CDR3: TGCAGTGCTAGAGATAGTGGAGGTCAGCCCCAGCATTTT. Its translation is CSARDSGGQPQHF. The J gene is TRBJ1-5, the V gene TRBV20-1; the D is unclear. CDR1 DFQATT and CDR2 SNEGSKA come from the germline V gene (reference sequence). The CDR3 contains 13 residues. Trimming removed 0 bases from V and 6 bases from J, with 9 bases in between.

This clonotype has just a few counts. The J gene is TRBJ2-2, the V gene TRBV4-3; 9 bases match TRBD2. V trimming: 3 bases; J trimming: 7 bases; junction bases outside the gene matches: 12. The germline V gene has CDR1 LGHNA and CDR2 YSLEER. This CDR3 comprises 17 residues. This chain's CDR3 is CASSQGLARRVFGELFF. The CDR3 nucleotides are TGCGCCAGCAGCCAGGGACTAGCTCGGAGGGTTTTCGGGGAGCTGTTTTTT.

This clonotype was seen ten or more times. The chain has TRBV5-1 and TRBJ1-1; possibly TRBD1 for D (6 bases). V shed 0 bases and J shed 0 bases, with 9 bases lying between them. This CDR3 is built from 15 residues. Germline-derived CDR1 and CDR2 are SGHRS and YFSETQ. Written as DNA, the CDR3 is TGCGCCAGCAGCTTGGCCGGGGGCATGAACACTGAAGCTTTCTTT. Encoded protein: CASSLAGGMNTEAFF.

This clonotype came up many times. V and J are TRBV20-1 and TRBJ1-4; D unclear. The V and J ends lost 6 bases and 6 bases respectively, with 11 bases between them. The germline V gene encodes CDR1 DFQATT and CDR2 SNEGSKA (reference sequence). This CDR3 has 12 residues. CDR3 coding DNA: TGCAGTGCCTCGGAGGACGATGAAAAACTGTTTTTT. Protein product: CSASEDDEKLFF.

The V gene is TRBV6-1, the J gene TRBJ2-7, with TRBD2 matching over 13 bases. Germline V CDR1 and CDR2: MNHNS, SASEGT. J lost 4 bases, V lost 2 bases, and 2 bases had no gene match. The CDR3 runs to 15 residues. The CDR3 region has the DNA TGTGCCAGCAGTGAAACTAGCGGGGGGGCTTACGAGCAGTACGTC. It specifies CASSETSGGAYEQYV.

This clonotype was seen a few times. The chain uses TRBV6-5 and TRBJ1-5, with unresolved D. The CDR3 contains 17 residues. The ends were cut back, 2 bases at V and 0 bases at J, with 14 bases in the middle. Germline loops: CDR1 MNHEY, CDR2 SVGAGI. CDR3 in DNA: TGTGCCAGCAGTTACGGGGATCTCTACAATAGCAATCAGCCCCAGCATTTT. It is translated as CASSYGDLYNSNQPQHF.

The chain combines TRBV5-1 with TRBJ1-3, with TRBD1 identical over 10 bases. The V gene's germline CDR1 is SGHRS and CDR2 YFSETQ. The trim removed 2 bases at V and 4 bases at J, leaving 6 bases unmatched. This CDR3 spans 16 amino acids. In DNA, the CDR3 is TGCGCCAGCAGCTTAACCGGGACAGGGGTCGGAAACACCATATATTTT. This codes for CASSLTGTGVGNTIYF.

The chain joins TRBV21-1 to TRBJ2-7. TRBV21-1 is given as a pseudogene. The CDR3 sequence is 15 residues long. CDR3 coding DNA: TGTGCCAGCAGCTCCCCGTTTGGGATCTCCTACGAGCAGTACGTC. Its protein is CASSSPFGISYEQYV.

In its sample, this clonotype was seen many times. This chain connects TRBV7-8 to TRBJ1-3, with D perhaps matching TRBD1 (5 bases). CDR1 and CDR2 (germline): SGHVS, FQNEAQ. The CDR3 is made up of 19 amino acids. V was shortened by 5 bases and J by 0 bases, with 23 bases between the two germline ends. The CDR3 loop reads CASSLKGQRLGISGNTIYF. Here the CDR3 DNA reads TGTGCCAGCAGCCTCAAGGGGCAGCGTCTAGGGATCTCTGGAAACACCATATATTTT.

This clonotype was observed many times. The V gene is TRBV10-3, the J gene TRBJ2-5; 11 positions agree with TRBD1. Germline V lookup: CDR1 ENHRY, CDR2 SYGVKD. V lost 3 bases to trimming and J lost 6 bases; unmatched junction nucleotides: 6. This CDR3 contains 15 residues. Written as DNA, the CDR3 is TGTGCCATCAGTGATCTTGGACAGGGGGCGAAGACCCAGTACTTC. It is translated as CAISDLGQGAKTQYF.

This clonotype was seen many times. The J gene is TRBJ2-5, the V gene TRBV7-2, with a tentative D call TRBD2 (7 bases). The germline V gene encodes CDR1 SGHTA and CDR2 FQGNSA. This CDR3 has 16 amino acids. Trimming pared 6 bases from V and 3 bases from J, leaving 20 bases between. For the CDR3, the DNA is TGTGCCAGCAGAAATCAGGGGAGGCTAGCGGAAGAGACCCAGTACTTC. Its protein product is CASRNQGRLAEETQYF. Supplemented by reference TRBV7-2 and TRBJ2-5, the full variable domain reads GAGVSQSPSNKVTEKGKDVELRCDPISGHTALYWYRQSLGQGLEFLIYFQGNSAPDKSGLPSDRFSAERTGGSVSTLTIQRTQQEDSAVYLCASRNQGRLAEETQYFGPGTRLLVL.

This chain uses TRBV27 with TRBJ2-5, with D hard to call. Germline CDR1 is MNHEY and CDR2 is SMNVEV (reference sequence). The CDR3 runs 13 residues. Trimming cost V 7 bases and J 4 bases, with 13 bases left between them. The CDR3: CASIVPVRETQYF. DNA of the CDR3: TGTGCCAGCATAGTTCCGGTCCGAGAGACCCAGTACTTC.

Points on this clonotype: This may come from a read error, since a much larger clone is one base off. The gene calls are TRBV13 and TRBJ2-3, with 12 positions matching TRBD1. Looked up from germline, CDR1 is PRHDT and CDR2 is FYEKMQ (reference sequence). The CDR3 loop spans 16 amino acids. CDR3 residues: CAISFSGTGGSDTQYF. The CDR3 coding sequence is TGTGCCATCAGCTTCTCTGGGACAGGGGGCTCAGATACGCAGTATTTT.

This clonotype has ten or more counts. The chain carries TRBV29-1 and TRBJ1-2; 10 bases match TRBD1. Germline CDR1 reads SQVTM; CDR2 reads ANQGSEA. The CDR3 loop spans 17 amino acids. With V trimmed by 1 base and J by 5 bases, 13 bases remained unmatched. CDR3 nucleotides: TGCAGCGTTGAAGTAAGGGACAGGGGAATCCCTTCGTATGGCTACACCTTC. Translating it yields CSVEVRDRGIPSYGYTF.

This clonotype was counted at least ten times. This rearrangement joins TRBV20-1 to TRBJ1-1; weak D call: TRBD1 (5 bases). The CDR3 is made up of 18 amino acids. V was trimmed by 0 bases and J by 1 base, leaving 21 bases between them. Looked up from germline, CDR1 is DFQATT and CDR2 is SNEGSKA (reference sequence). The CDR3 DNA is TGCAGTGCTAGAGACTGGGTCCGGGACGGAAATACGAACACTGAAGCTTTCTTT. Translated: CSARDWVRDGNTNTEAFF.

The chain couples TRBV5-1 to TRBJ1-2; D is undetermined. Germline V gene data show CDR1 as SGHRS and CDR2 as YFSETQ. Between the trimmed V and J ends, which lost 3 bases and 0 bases, there was a span of 12 bases. CDR3 length: 15 residues. This chain's CDR3 is CASSWGGGPNYGYTF. CDR3 bases: TGCGCCAGCAGCTGGGGAGGAGGCCCTAACTATGGCTACACCTTC.

Many counts were recorded for this clonotype. The genes are TRBV12-3 or TRBV12-4 and TRBJ2-2; D is possibly TRBD1 (6 bases). CDR3 length: 15 amino acids. Between the trimmed V and J ends, which lost 0 bases and 2 bases, there was a span of 7 bases. The CDR3 is CASSLAQGNTGELFF. CDR3 in DNA: TGTGCCAGCAGTTTAGCACAGGGTAACACCGGGGAGCTGTTTTTT.

The rearrangement joins TRBV11-2 to TRBJ1-5, with a tentative D call TRBD1 (6 bases). The CDR3 contains 14 residues. Trimming left V 5 bases short and J 9 bases short, with 17 bases between. Germline lookup yields CDR1 SGHAT and CDR2 FQNNGV. The CDR3 bases are TGTGCCAGCAGCCCTCAGGGGATAGGTGGGCCCCAGCATTTT. Encoded protein: CASSPQGIGGPQHF.

This clonotype was seen repeatedly, ten times or more. The genes are TRBV7-9 and TRBJ2-5; D uncertain. Trimming removed 4 bases at V and 1 base at J, with 10 bases between. The CDR3 is 14 amino acids. The V gene's germline CDR1 is SEHNR and CDR2 FQNEAQ (reference sequence). CDR3 protein: CASSSPRTQETQYF. In DNA form, the CDR3 reads TGTGCCAGCAGCTCCCCTCGGACCCAAGAGACCCAGTACTTC.

In this sample, this clonotype turned up many times. The chain has TRBV7-2 and TRBJ2-3; perhaps TRBD2 as D (5 bases). The CDR3 extends over 12 amino acids. The germline V and J ends were trimmed by 5 bases and 14 bases, with 17 bases remaining between them. Germline lookup yields CDR1 SGHTA and CDR2 FQGNSA. For the CDR3, the DNA is TGTGCCAGCAGCCGCGAGGGCCTTCCTAGGTATTTT. It specifies CASSREGLPRYF. The full variable domain, rest sourced from reference TRBV7-2 and TRBJ2-3, is GAGVSQSPSNKVTEKGKDVELRCDPISGHTALYWYRQSLGQGLEFLIYFQGNSAPDKSGLPSDRFSAERTGGSVSTLTIQRTQQEDSAVYLCASSREGLPRYFGPGTRLTVL.

This clonotype occurred many times. V usage is TRBV6-1 and J usage is TRBJ1-2; D is ambiguous. Deletions cut 6 bases from V and 6 bases from J, with 17 bases between. Germline CDR1 is MNHNS and CDR2 is SASEGT. This CDR3 is built from 14 residues. The CDR3 DNA reads TGTGCCAGCAGAACCGACACCTCCATGGATGGCTACACCTTC. Its protein is CASRTDTSMDGYTF.